The 24 T cell receptor beta chains below come from one sample, sequenced in a study of CD8 T cells in ankylosing spondylitis. Which antigens these TCRs recognize remains unknown. One entry per CDR3 protein, called by TCRdb with MiXCR from the 5' RACE reads. The table shows approximately 520,000 distinct CDR3 sequences, with approximately 5% occurring only once. The study, taken as a whole, reports: Several highly homologous variants made up a TCR beta motif, and this motif appeared characteristic of ankylosing spondylitis blood.

The sample consisted of blood, either unsorted or a sorted T cell fraction (not recorded which). These receptor sequences come from a male donor with ankylosing spondylitis.

This clonotype was detected many times. This sequence joins TRBV6-5 and TRBJ1-1; possible D gene TRBD1, 5 bases. The germline gives CDR1 MNHEY, CDR2 SVGAGI. This CDR3 has 14 amino acids. Trimming removed 2 bases from V and 4 bases from J, with 11 bases in between. CDR3 sequence reads: CASSYVRGRTEAFF. CDR3 bases: TGTGCCAGCAGTTACGTAAGGGGTCGCACTGAAGCTTTCTTT.

The rearrangement uses TRBV7-9 and TRBJ2-7, with D unresolved. V lost 5 bases and J lost 6, with 11 bases in between. The CDR3 length is 12 residues. CDR1 and CDR2 (germline): SEHNR, FQNEAQ (reference sequence). CDR3 DNA: TGTGCCAGCAGCCCCCCCGCGTTCGAGCAGTACTTC. As protein: CASSPPAFEQYF.

This clonotype was counted at least ten times. The chain employs TRBV4-3 and TRBJ2-1, with 11 bases fitting TRBD2. J lost 5 bases, V lost 1 base, and 1 base had no gene match. Looked up from germline, CDR1 is LGHNA and CDR2 is YSLEER. The CDR3 contains 15 residues. The CDR3 spells CASSQGLAGHNEQFF. In DNA, the CDR3 is TGCGCCAGCAGCCAAGGACTAGCGGGGCACAATGAGCAGTTCTTC.

This clonotype was observed many times. V and J are TRBV20-1 and TRBJ1-1; the D gene is possibly TRBD1 (5 bases). V lost 1 base, J lost 1 base, and 10 bases lay in between. The CDR3 extends over 14 amino acids. Germline-derived CDR1 and CDR2 are DFQATT and SNEGSKA (reference sequence). The CDR3 sequence: CSARAGTRNTEAFF. Here the CDR3 DNA reads TGCAGTGCTAGAGCAGGGACCCGGAACACTGAAGCTTTCTTT.

This clonotype was picked up many times. The V call is TRBV2, the J call TRBJ2-7; D is uncertain. Trimming took 7 bases from V and 9 from J, leaving 7 bases between them. The germline V gene encodes CDR1 SNHLY and CDR2 FYNNEI. The CDR3 has 9 residues. The CDR3 DNA is TGTGCCAGCATCGACGGGCAGTACTTC. It yields the protein CASIDGQYF. Full variable domain (remainder filled in from reference TRBV2 and TRBJ2-7): EPEVTQTPSHQVTQMGQEVILRCVPISNHLYFYWYRQILGQKVEFLVSFYNNEISEKSEIFDDQFSVERPDGSNFTLKIRSTKLEDSAMYFCASIDGQYFGPGTRLTVT.

In this sample, this clonotype turned up many times. CDR3 amino acids: CATSRSGNQPQHF. The CDR3 bases are TGTGCCACCAGCCGATCGGGCAATCAGCCCCAGCATTTT. V usage is TRBV24-1 and J usage is TRBJ1-5; no firm D call. This CDR3 is 13 amino acids long. Germline V gene lookup returns CDR1 KGHDR and CDR2 SFDVKD. Deletions cut 7 bases from V and 2 bases from J, with 8 bases between.

V gene TRBV7-2 combines with J gene TRBJ2-5; D is unresolved. Germline lookup yields CDR1 SGHTA and CDR2 FQGNSA. This CDR3 region has 12 residues. V lost 5 bases to trimming and J lost 5 bases, with 9 bases between them. CDR3 sequence (DNA): TGTGCCAGCAGCCCCGCGGAGGAGACCCAGTACTTC. Residues: CASSPAEETQYF.

Many counts were recorded for this clonotype. The chain uses TRBV20-1 and TRBJ2-1; D is tentatively TRBD1 or TRBD2 (5 bases each). Trimming cost V 5 bases and J 5 bases, with 13 bases left between them. This CDR3 is 13 amino acids long. Germline V lookup: CDR1 DFQATT, CDR2 SNEGSKA (reference sequence). CDR3 in amino acids: CSAPRDLNNEQFF. The CDR3 DNA is TGCAGTGCTCCTCGGGACCTTAACAATGAGCAGTTCTTC.

Ten or more counts support this clonotype. The chain couples TRBV7-2 to TRBJ2-7, with D perhaps matching TRBD2 (5 bases). Per germline, CDR1 SGHTA and CDR2 FQGNSA. V lost 5 bases and J lost 7, with 12 bases in between. This CDR3 comprises 12 residues. DNA for the CDR3: TGTGCCAGCAGCCGGGGTCCCTGGGAGCAGTACTTC. As protein: CASSRGPWEQYF.

The V call is TRBV5-1, the J call TRBJ2-2; TRBD1 or TRBD2 may be the D gene (6 bases each). CDR3 length: 15 residues. V was cut by 6 bases and J by 5 bases, with 17 bases left in between. Germline-derived CDR1 and CDR2 are SGHRS and YFSETQ. CDR3 region: CASKRPGAMTGELFF. The CDR3 DNA follows: TGCGCCAGCAAGCGTCCGGGGGCGATGACCGGGGAGCTGTTTTTT.

This clonotype showed up many times. The chain joins TRBV12-3 or TRBV12-4 to TRBJ2-2, with D hard to call. Deletions cut 6 bases from V and 3 bases from J, with 11 bases between. CDR3 length: 14 residues. The CDR3 nucleotides are TGTGCCAGCAGGGACGGAGAATACACCGGGGAGCTGTTTTTT. This sequence encodes CASRDGEYTGELFF.

Many counts were recorded for this clonotype. The chain uses TRBV6-2 or TRBV6-3 and TRBJ2-7, with D possibly matching TRBD1 (5 bases). The CDR3 is 15 amino acids. Trimming stripped 5 bases from V and 2 bases from J, with 16 bases between. Per the germline V gene, CDR1 is MNHEY and CDR2 is SVGEGT. CDR3 in amino acids: CASSLTTVATYEQYF. DNA of the CDR3: TGTGCCAGCAGTCTAACGACAGTTGCGACCTACGAGCAGTACTTC.

Ten or more counts support this clonotype. The chain recombines TRBV7-2 with TRBJ1-6, with 8 nucleotides matching TRBD1. The CDR3 is made up of 16 amino acids. The V gene end was trimmed by 2 bases and the J gene end by 7 bases; junction bases not matched to a gene: 7. Germline CDR1 and CDR2: SGHTA and FQGNSA. The CDR3 bases are TGTGCCAGCAGCTTACTGACCGGGACAGGCAATTCACCCCTCCACTTT. It is translated as CASSLLTGTGNSPLHF.

The V gene is TRBV10-3, the J gene TRBJ2-2; D uncertain. Trimming shortened V by 11 bases and J by 1 base, and 14 bases separated the two germline ends. CDR1 and CDR2 from the germline V gene are ENHRY and SYGVKD. The CDR3 is 14 residues long. CDR3 DNA sequence: TGTGCCGCTTCGGGCAGCGTGAACACCGGGGAGCTGTTTTTT. Translated, it gives CAASGSVNTGELFF.

This clonotype was counted many times. CDR3 nucleotides: TGTGCCAGCAGTATTGGACCAACTAACTATGGCTACACCTTC. Translating it yields CASSIGPTNYGYTF. This chain connects TRBV7-2 to TRBJ1-2; D remains ambiguous. V was pared by 6 bases and J by 0 bases, with 11 bases between. This CDR3 has 14 amino acids. Germline V gene lookup returns CDR1 SGHTA and CDR2 FQGNSA.

V is TRBV25-1 and J is TRBJ1-3, with D possibly TRBD1 on 5 matching bases. CDR3 length: 15 amino acids. Germline V CDR1 and CDR2: MGHDK, SYGVNS. The V gene lost 2 bases and the J gene lost 0 bases, with 8 bases spanning the gap. The CDR3 loop is CASSEPGTSGNTIYF. The CDR3 nucleotides are TGTGCCAGCAGTGAACCGGGGACCTCTGGAAACACCATATATTTT. Full variable domain (remainder filled in from reference TRBV25-1 and TRBJ1-3): EADIYQTPRYLVIGTGKKITLECSQTMGHDKMYWYQQDPGMELHLIHYSYGVNSTEKGDLSSESTVSRIRTEHFPLTLESARPSHTSQYLCASSEPGTSGNTIYFGEGSWLTVV.

This clonotype was picked up many times. This sequence joins TRBV29-1 and TRBJ1-1, with TRBD1 identical over 7 bases. Germline V gene data show CDR1 as SQVTM and CDR2 as ANQGSEA. The CDR3 has 13 residues. CDR3 sequence (DNA): TGCGGGGCCAACAGGGGAGTTGGCACTGAAGCTTTCTTT. Protein product: CGANRGVGTEAFF.

In this sample, this clonotype turned up a few times. The chain recombines TRBV6-2 or TRBV6-3 with TRBJ2-1; unclear D gene. Germline values: CDR1 MNHEY, CDR2 SVGEGT. This CDR3 is 14 amino acids long. The V and J ends lost 5 bases and 6 bases respectively, with 14 bases between them. In nucleotides, the CDR3 is TGTGCCAGCAGTCCCCACATCCCTTTCAATGAGCAGTTCTTC. This codes for CASSPHIPFNEQFF.

This clonotype showed up just a few times. The chain joins TRBV25-1 to TRBJ2-3, with 11 bases fitting TRBD1. In germline, CDR1 is MGHDK, CDR2 SYGVNS. V was pared by 3 bases and J by 3 bases, with 5 bases of the junction left unmatched. The CDR3 length is 16 residues. This chain's CDR3 is CASSEDRGRTTDTQYF. CDR3 in DNA: TGTGCCAGCAGTGAGGACAGGGGGCGAACTACAGATACGCAGTATTTT.

This clonotype has a handful of counts. The chain uses TRBV7-9 and TRBJ2-6, with TRBD1 matching over 7 bases. Trimming cost V 4 bases and J 0 bases; bases outside gene matches: 6. Germline values: CDR1 SEHNR, CDR2 FQNEAQ (reference sequence). This CDR3 region has 17 residues. CDR3: CASSSRTGNSGANVLTF. CDR3 DNA sequence: TGTGCCAGCAGCTCGAGGACAGGCAACTCTGGGGCCAACGTCCTGACTTTC.

This clonotype was observed many times. The V gene is TRBV15, the J gene TRBJ2-7, with D maybe TRBD2 (5 bases). CDR3 length: 13 amino acids. V lost 1 base, J lost 3 bases, and 7 bases lay in between. The germline V gene has CDR1 LNHNV and CDR2 YYDKDF (reference sequence). DNA of the CDR3: TGTGCCACCAGCAGAGCCCGGGGCTACGAGCAGTACTTC. The encoded protein is CATSRARGYEQYF.

In this sample, this clonotype turned up many times. This chain connects TRBV20-1 to TRBJ2-1; D unresolved. CDR3 length: 12 residues. Trimming pared 6 bases from V and 7 bases from J, leaving 13 bases between. Germline CDR1 and CDR2: DFQATT and SNEGSKA (reference sequence). Written as DNA, the CDR3 is TGCAGTGCCCAACAAGCAAGAAATGAGCAGTTCTTC. This gives the protein CSAQQARNEQFF.

This clonotype was observed many times. The J gene is TRBJ2-1, the V gene TRBV5-1, with D unresolved. CDR3 length: 15 residues. From germline, CDR1 is SGHRS and CDR2 YFSETQ. V was trimmed by 0 bases and J by 6 bases, leaving 13 bases between them. DNA for the CDR3: TGCGCCAGCAGCTTGGCCTCATCCGGCAGCAATGAGCAGTTCTTC. Translating gives CASSLASSGSNEQFF.

This clonotype was seen many times. The V and J genes are TRBV6-5 and TRBJ1-2; D is uncertain. The V end lost 4 bases, the J end lost 1 base, and 19 bases lay between the germline ends. Germline CDR1 reads MNHEY; CDR2 reads SVGAGI. The CDR3 sequence is 17 residues long. The CDR3 region has the DNA TGTGCCAGCAGTTCCCCCTCGGAGCCGACACATAACTATGGCTACACCTTC. Translation gives CASSSPSEPTHNYGYTF.